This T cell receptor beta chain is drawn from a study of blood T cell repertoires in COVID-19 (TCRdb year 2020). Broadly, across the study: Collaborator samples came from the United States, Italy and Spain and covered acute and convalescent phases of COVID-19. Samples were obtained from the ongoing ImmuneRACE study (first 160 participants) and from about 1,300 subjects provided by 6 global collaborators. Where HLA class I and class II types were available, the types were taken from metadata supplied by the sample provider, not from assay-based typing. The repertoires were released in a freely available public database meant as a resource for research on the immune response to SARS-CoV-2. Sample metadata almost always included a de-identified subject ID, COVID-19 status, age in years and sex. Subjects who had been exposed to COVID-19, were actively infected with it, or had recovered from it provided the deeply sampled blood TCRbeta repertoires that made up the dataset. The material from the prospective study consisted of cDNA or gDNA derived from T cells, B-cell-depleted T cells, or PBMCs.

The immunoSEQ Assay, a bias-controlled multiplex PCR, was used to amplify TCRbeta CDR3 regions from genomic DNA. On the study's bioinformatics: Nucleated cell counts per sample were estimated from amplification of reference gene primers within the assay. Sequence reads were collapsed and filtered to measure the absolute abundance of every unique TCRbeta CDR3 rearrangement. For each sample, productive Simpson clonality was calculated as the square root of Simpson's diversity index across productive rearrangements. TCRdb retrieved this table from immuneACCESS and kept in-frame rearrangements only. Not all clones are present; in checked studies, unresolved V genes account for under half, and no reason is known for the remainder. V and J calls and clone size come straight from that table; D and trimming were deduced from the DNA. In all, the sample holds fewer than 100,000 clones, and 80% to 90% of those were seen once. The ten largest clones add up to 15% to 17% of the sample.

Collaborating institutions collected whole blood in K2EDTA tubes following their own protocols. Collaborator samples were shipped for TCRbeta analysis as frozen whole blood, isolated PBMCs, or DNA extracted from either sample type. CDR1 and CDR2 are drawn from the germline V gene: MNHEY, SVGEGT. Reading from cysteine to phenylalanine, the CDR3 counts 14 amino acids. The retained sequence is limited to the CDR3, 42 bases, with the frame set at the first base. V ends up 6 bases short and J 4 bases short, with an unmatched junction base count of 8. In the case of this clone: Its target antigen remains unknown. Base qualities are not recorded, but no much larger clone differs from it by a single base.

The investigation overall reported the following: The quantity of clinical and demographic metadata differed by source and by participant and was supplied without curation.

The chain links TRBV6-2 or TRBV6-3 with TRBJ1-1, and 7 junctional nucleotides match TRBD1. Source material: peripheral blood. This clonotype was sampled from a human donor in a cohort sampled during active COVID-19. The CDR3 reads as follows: CASSLQGWVTEAFF. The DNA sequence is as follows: TGTGCCAGCAGCCTACAGGGGTGGGTCACTGAAGCTTTCTTT.